The source of this TCR beta chain is a study of cytomegalovirus exposure and HLA in healthy donors (dated by TCRdb to about 2017). With regard to the full study: The roughly 700 repertoires of the first cohort and the 95 to 150 validation repertoires were produced on the same platform, according to a later analysis. The study aimed to test whether cataloging public T cell receptors could reveal signatures of past pathogen exposure. A separate validation cohort of roughly 120 different subjects was used in addition to the approximately 700-subject first cohort. The study combined high-throughput TCR immunosequencing, statistical association of individual TCRs with disease status, and machine learning to predict cytomegalovirus infection status. Results the study describes overall, beyond this receptor: All 110 or so repertoires were used to score co-occurrence in the validation cohort in a later analysis, because that analysis had no HLA typing for the cohort. Cytomegalovirus status was reported to be diagnosed by the classifier with high specificity and sensitivity in both the original and validation cohorts. Most TCR sequences were seen in very few donors, while some public TCRs were found in many individuals. In the study, 164 TCR beta chains were listed as associated with cytomegalovirus. In a later analysis, TCRs clustered in the first cohort were found to also tend to co-occur in the approximately 120 validation repertoires, with approximately 95% of cluster scores above 0. In vitro tests confirmed that a few of the cytomegalovirus-associated TCR beta chains recognize cytomegalovirus antigens. The authors suggested that the approach could potentially be extended to other disease states and immunological phenotypes.

From V the trimming removes 2 bases and from J it removes 0 bases, while the gene matches leave 2 bases of the junction unaccounted for. The CDR3 covers 15 residues, taking in both the cysteine and the phenylalanine. Here the CDR3 DNA is all that survives: 45 bases in frame from base 1. The germline V gene supplies CDR1 LGHNA and CDR2 YSLEER. This clone appeared once. The antigen this receptor binds is unknown. The input lacks base qualities; no much larger clone sits a single base away. Receptor libraries were prepared by the immunoSEQ multiplex PCR assay. The authors processed their data as follows. A statistical classification framework was built for diagnosing cytomegalovirus status from the catalog of TCR beta chain sequences. What TCRdb holds here is the immuneACCESS table cut down to in-frame rearrangements. Part of the clones is not present; checked against another copy, under half of the missing clones reflect an unresolved V gene, and the others are unexplained. For V, J and clone size, that table is used; D and trimming come from the DNA. The sample table records 250,000 or so clones; about 90% of these occur just once. The ten largest clonotypes hold around 12% of the sample.

Donors formed part of the validation cohort, which comprised some 120 subjects and was distinct from the first cohort of under 850 subjects. The rearrangement combines TRBV4-3 with TRBJ2-7, and TRBD2 aligns with 9 junction nucleotides. This TCR came from a young man in good health and CMV-seropositive. Sequenced material: PBMCs. The CDR3 protein sequence reads: CASSQKREASYEQYF. The nucleotide sequence reads as follows: TGCGCCAGCAGCCAAAAGCGGGAGGCCTCCTACGAGCAGTACTTC.